This T cell receptor beta chain was sequenced for a study of blood T cell repertoires in COVID-19. Across the whole study: Nucleic acid was either cDNA or gDNA, and it came from T cells, B-cell-depleted T cells, or PBMCs.

Germline assignment: CDR1 LGHDT and CDR2 YNNKEL (reference sequence). V dropped 1 base and J dropped 6; count of bases not matched to a gene: 5. This CDR3 has 14 amino acids. This clone was detected once. In the study's own analysis: Amplification of reference gene primers was used by the study to estimate nucleated cell counts. Here immunoSEQ multiplex PCR was the method, and the copy in TCRdb shows in-frame clones only, minus some. That table supplies the V and J calls and clone size; D and trimming were determined from the DNA. The sample has 210,000 or so clones; approximately 84% are singletons. Study members were between about 18 and 95 years old and lived in over 20 US regions. Grouping used clinical history reported by participants in a survey and questionnaire.

This chain uses TRBV3-1 (or the pseudogene TRBV3-2) with TRBJ2-7; 8 bases agree with TRBD1. The sequence came from a man aged 55 to 69 who had recovered from COVID-19. The sample was PBMCs or T cells enriched from blood (not recorded which). As DNA, the CDR3 is TGTGCCAGCAGCCAAGTTCAGGGGGCGGGCGAGCAGTACTTC. It yields the protein CASSQVQGAGEQYF.